The rows below give T cell receptor beta chains drawn from one sample of a study of T cells in narcolepsy. TCRdb's copy holds only in-frame clones and misses some; the assay was immunoSEQ multiplex PCR. Altogether about 27,000 clones are present, 84% being singletons, with the ten largest covering roughly 1.3%. Sequencing was performed on CD45RA- memory CD4+ T cells from PBMCs. The receptor source for this set is a human donor with narcolepsy. Both conserved end residues are trimmed from each CDR3.

j_gene: TRBJ2-1
v_gene: TRBV29-1
CDR3aa: SVVRQSSYNEQF

j_gene: TRBJ1-3
v_gene: TRBV5-1
CDR3aa: ASRLDSTDTIY

j_gene: TRBJ1-1
v_gene: TRBV10-1
CDR3aa: ASSLTGDMNTEAF

j_gene: TRBJ2-6
v_gene: TRBV7-3
CDR3aa: ASREDSAAGANVLT

j_gene: TRBJ2-1
v_gene: TRBV2
CDR3aa: ASSEQGGHYEQF

j_gene: TRBJ1-1
v_gene: TRBV18
CDR3aa: ASLERSANTEAF

j_gene: TRBJ2-1
v_gene: TRBV5-1
CDR3aa: ASREGEVYGEQF

j_gene: TRBJ1-5
v_gene: TRBV7-2
CDR3aa: ASSPDSGALVQPQH

j_gene: TRBJ2-1
v_gene: TRBV27
CDR3aa: ASSLQTPRGGQF

j_gene: TRBJ2-1
v_gene: TRBV6-7
CDR3aa: ASSYSITREYNEQF

j_gene: TRBJ2-1
v_gene: TRBV28
CDR3aa: ASSPQTSGTTDEQF

j_gene: TRBJ2-2
v_gene: TRBV14
CDR3aa: ASSSIRTANTGELF

j_gene: TRBJ2-1
v_gene: TRBV2
CDR3aa: ASSERNEQF

j_gene: TRBJ1-2
v_gene: TRBV7-2
CDR3aa: ATSEPGTGNYGYT

j_gene: TRBJ2-1
v_gene: TRBV5-1
CDR3aa: ASSGGSGGDEQF

j_gene: TRBJ2-5
v_gene: TRBV21-1
CDR3aa: ASKMDRQETQY

j_gene: TRBJ2-1
v_gene: TRBV5-1
CDR3aa: ASSPMDSWEQF

j_gene: TRBJ2-2
v_gene: TRBV5-1
CDR3aa: ASLAGPNTGELF

j_gene: TRBJ2-7
v_gene: TRBV7-7
CDR3aa: ASSQDRGYEQY

j_gene: TRBJ2-5
v_gene: TRBV5-8
CDR3aa: ASSSDRAGETQY

j_gene: TRBJ1-5
v_gene: TRBV19
CDR3aa: ASSQGQGPQPQH

j_gene: TRBJ1-5
v_gene: TRBV28
CDR3aa: ASRWGETNQPQH

j_gene: TRBJ1-2
v_gene: TRBV7-2
CDR3aa: ASSDLGQGEIYGYT

j_gene: TRBJ2-2
v_gene: TRBV6-5
CDR3aa: ASSYSFTSSGELF

j_gene: TRBJ2-3
v_gene: TRBV25-1
CDR3aa: ASSVQGGTDTQY

j_gene: TRBJ2-5
v_gene: TRBV28
CDR3aa: ASSSFETQETQY

j_gene: TRBJ2-3
v_gene: TRBV11-2
CDR3aa: ASSTGRANTQY

j_gene: TRBJ2-7
v_gene: TRBV6-1
CDR3aa: ATIQGAAYEQY

j_gene: TRBJ2-3
v_gene: TRBV5-1
CDR3aa: ASSFGGTSATDTQY

j_gene: TRBJ2-1
v_gene: TRBV18
CDR3aa: ASSPQRNEQF

j_gene: TRBJ2-5
v_gene: TRBV29-1
CDR3aa: SVEQGLGETQY

j_gene: TRBJ1-3
v_gene: TRBV5-1
CDR3aa: ASSLEVQGSGNTIY

j_gene: TRBJ2-5
v_gene: TRBV7-6
CDR3aa: ASSFMSRFEAQY

j_gene: TRBJ2-1
v_gene: TRBV10-3
CDR3aa: AISPPGTSYNEQF

j_gene: TRBJ1-4
v_gene: TRBV29-1
CDR3aa: SVGLSGGREKLF

j_gene: TRBJ2-3
v_gene: TRBV19
CDR3aa: ASMQRSTDTQY

j_gene: TRBJ2-7
v_gene: TRBV10-3
CDR3aa: AISSGQGAPEQY

j_gene: TRBJ1-3
v_gene: TRBV10-3
CDR3aa: AISGGILSGRNTIY

j_gene: TRBJ2-3
v_gene: TRBV6-1
CDR3aa: ASSAGTGPDTQY

j_gene: TRBJ2-6
v_gene: TRBV10-3
CDR3aa: AISESQASGANVLT

j_gene: TRBJ2-3
v_gene: TRBV11-2
CDR3aa: ASSLGRTDTQY

j_gene: TRBJ1-1
v_gene: TRBV5-1
CDR3aa: ASSLWGTGAMNTEAF

j_gene: TRBJ1-1
v_gene: TRBV18
CDR3aa: ASSPPRQGKPEAF

j_gene: TRBJ1-1
v_gene: TRBV5-4
CDR3aa: ASSLDRGGTEAF

j_gene: TRBJ2-1
v_gene: TRBV7-2
CDR3aa: ASSPQGGLGNEQF

j_gene: TRBJ1-1
v_gene: TRBV7-9
CDR3aa: ASSPLNTEAF

j_gene: TRBJ1-1
v_gene: TRBV28
CDR3aa: ASSPTGPAMNTEAF

j_gene: TRBJ1-3
v_gene: TRBV11-2
CDR3aa: ASSLDRGAGNTIY

j_gene: TRBJ1-3
v_gene: TRBV6-5
CDR3aa: ASSPGSAGNTIY

j_gene: TRBJ1-5
v_gene: TRBV19
CDR3aa: ASSILPDNQPQH

j_gene: TRBJ2-5
v_gene: TRBV7-8
CDR3aa: ASSLEQGLETQY

j_gene: TRBJ2-5
v_gene: TRBV9
CDR3aa: ASSVEGLAGETQY

j_gene: TRBJ2-1
v_gene: TRBV5-5
CDR3aa: ASSFGTTTYNEQF

j_gene: TRBJ1-2
v_gene: TRBV5-4
CDR3aa: ASSAGRDFNGYT